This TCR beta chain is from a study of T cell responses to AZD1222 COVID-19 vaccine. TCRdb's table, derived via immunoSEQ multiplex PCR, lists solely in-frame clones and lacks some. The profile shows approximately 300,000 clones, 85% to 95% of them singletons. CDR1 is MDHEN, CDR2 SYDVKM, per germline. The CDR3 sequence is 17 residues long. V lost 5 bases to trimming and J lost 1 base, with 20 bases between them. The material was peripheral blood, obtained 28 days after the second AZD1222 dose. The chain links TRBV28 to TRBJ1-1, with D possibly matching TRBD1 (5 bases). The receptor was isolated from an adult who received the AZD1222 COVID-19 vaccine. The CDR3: CASSPNPGTHANTEAFF. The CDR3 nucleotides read TGTGCCAGCAGTCCCAACCCCGGGACCCACGCGAACACTGAAGCTTTCTTT. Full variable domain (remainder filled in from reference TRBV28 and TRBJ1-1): DVKVTQSSRYLVKRTGEKVFLECVQDMDHENMFWYRQDPGLGLRLIYFSYDVKMKEKGDIPEGYSVSREKKERFSLILESASTNQTSMYLCASSPNPGTHANTEAFFGQGTRLTVV.